This T cell receptor beta chain derives from a study of cytomegalovirus exposure and HLA in healthy donors. Study conclusions and caveats: Specificity for CMV antigens was confirmed in vitro for three of the CMV-associated chains. A later analysis reportedly identified an Asian-associated ancestry cluster as carrying fewer N-insertions than the roughly 700-donor mean. In a later analysis, TCR beta V- and J-gene trimming was associated with a missense DCLRE1C variant.

Germline CDR1 reads MNHEY; CDR2 reads SVGAGI. Between the trimmed V and J ends, which lost 6 bases and 3 bases, there was a span of 9 bases. This CDR3 has 13 amino acids. Use of 60 Vbeta and 13 Jbeta primers characterized the PCR. Original methodology: Later work found roughly 80 million unique TCR beta chains, with some 11 million shared. Using immunoSEQ multiplex PCR, the repertoire was profiled, and TCRdb retains in-frame clones only, with some absent. V and J calls and clone size come straight from that table; D and trimming were deduced from the DNA. The sample shows about 110,000 clones, approximately 71% of them seen only once. On this clone: The target antigen is unknown.

This chain links TRBV6-5 with TRBJ1-5; D possibly corresponds to TRBD1 (6 bases). This sequence originates from an older woman in good health and CMV-seropositive. Sequences were obtained from PBMCs. DNA for the CDR3: TGTGCCAGCAGAGGACAGATCAATCAGCCCCAGCATTTT. This gives the protein CASRGQINQPQHF.